A single sample gave rise to the 20 T cell receptor beta chains below, sequenced in a study of lymphopenia after photon versus proton radiotherapy. Method: immunoSEQ multiplex PCR; TCRdb's copy keeps in-frame clones and lacks some. The sample includes tens of thousands of clones, over 85% seen only once; the top ten take about 0.66%. This material consisted of peripheral blood, taken from a patient treated with photon-based radiotherapy. These receptors all stem from a woman in her forties or fifties with cholangiocarcinoma.

V usage is TRBV7-9 and J usage is TRBJ1-1; D possibly corresponds to TRBD1 (6 bases). V was cut by 5 bases and J by 1 base, with 14 bases left in between. The length of the CDR3 is 15 residues. Germline CDR1 is SEHNR and CDR2 is FQNEAQ (reference sequence). CDR3 sequence: CASSPNQGGNTEAFF. The DNA for the CDR3 is TGTGCCAGCAGCCCTAACCAAGGGGGGAACACTGAAGCTTTCTTT.

The genes are TRBV7-2 and TRBJ2-5, with 8 bases fitting TRBD1. The CDR3 spans 15 residues. Looked up from germline, CDR1 is SGHTA and CDR2 is FQGNSA. Trimming removed 3 bases from V and 7 bases from J; junction bases left unmatched: 10. The CDR3 is CASSFRDRFWGTQYF. The CDR3 region has the DNA TGTGCCAGCAGCTTCAGGGACAGGTTTTGGGGGACCCAGTACTTC.

The V and J genes are TRBV9 and TRBJ1-4; D perhaps matches TRBD1 (6 bases). V gave up 4 bases and J gave up 6 bases, with 13 bases separating them. The CDR3 extends over 14 amino acids. Germline CDR1 is SGDLS and CDR2 is YYNGEE. The DNA of the CDR3 is TGTGCCAGCAGCCCCCGACAGGCGGATGAAAAACTGTTTTTT. This sequence encodes CASSPRQADEKLFF. Complete variable domain (other parts from reference TRBV9 and TRBJ1-4): DSGVTQTPKHLITATGQRVTLRCSPRSGDLSVYWYQQSLDQGLQFLIQYYNGEERAKGNILERFSAQQFPDLHSELNLSSLELGDSALYFCASSPRQADEKLFFGSGTQLSVL.

The rearrangement links TRBV4-1 to TRBJ1-4; D is perhaps TRBD1 (6 bases). Trimming cost V 2 bases and J 5 bases, with 12 bases left between them. Germline loops: CDR1 MGHRA, CDR2 YSYEKL. There are 15 residues in the CDR3. This CDR3 reads CASSQTGTWNEKLFF. The CDR3 nucleotides are TGCGCCAGCAGCCAAACCGGGACATGGAATGAAAAACTGTTTTTT.

V is TRBV10-1 and J is TRBJ1-1; tentatively, D is TRBD1 (6 bases). V dropped 0 bases and J dropped 3 bases, with 20 bases sitting between them. The germline gives CDR1 WNHNN, CDR2 SYGVQD (reference sequence). This CDR3 is built from 18 residues. The DNA of the CDR3 is TGCGCCAGCAGTGAGTCTTCATTGGGGGCAGGGCGAGACACTGAAGCTTTCTTT. As protein: CASSESSLGAGRDTEAFF.

The gene calls are TRBV5-1 and TRBJ1-1, with 7 positions matching TRBD1. CDR3 length: 14 amino acids. The ends lost 4 bases at V and 0 bases at J; junction bases unmatched: 3. From germline, CDR1 is SGHRS and CDR2 YFSETQ. In DNA, the CDR3 is TGCGCCAGCAGCGCGGGACAGCTGAACACTGAAGCTTTCTTT. This sequence encodes CASSAGQLNTEAFF.

The rearrangement joins TRBV19 to TRBJ2-1; 11 positions agree with TRBD2. V trimming: 4 bases; J trimming: 3 bases; junction bases outside the gene matches: 5. Germline V gives CDR1 LNHDA, CDR2 SQIVND (reference sequence). The CDR3 has 16 residues. CDR3 in DNA: TGTGCCAGTAGTACCTTTAGCGGGGGGGTCTACAATGAGCAGTTCTTC. It translates to CASSTFSGGVYNEQFF.

The chain recombines TRBV6-5 with TRBJ1-2; D is ambiguous. The CDR3 extends over 15 amino acids. The germline V and J ends were trimmed by 5 bases and 0 bases, with 13 bases remaining between them. Germline CDR1 MNHEY, CDR2 SVGAGI. The chain's CDR3 is CASSPRGLANYGYTF. CDR3 DNA sequence: TGTGCCAGCAGTCCCCGCGGATTAGCTAACTATGGCTACACCTTC.

The chain employs TRBV5-1 and TRBJ1-5, with D unresolved. CDR1 SGHRS and CDR2 YFSETQ come from the germline V gene. The CDR3 contains 13 residues. V was shortened by 0 bases and J by 7 bases, with 8 bases between the two germline ends. The CDR3, as DNA: TGCGCCAGCAGCTTGGACGGGAGACAGCCCCAGCATTTT. It specifies CASSLDGRQPQHF.

CDR3 amino acids: CASSESGQGRYEQYF. The CDR3 DNA reads TGCGCCAGCAGTGAGTCAGGACAGGGCCGTTACGAGCAGTACTTC. The chain is built from TRBV10-1 and TRBJ2-7; 8 positions agree with TRBD1. Per germline, CDR1 WNHNN and CDR2 SYGVQD (reference sequence). The V segment lost 0 bases and the J segment 4 bases; nucleotides outside the gene matches: 5. The CDR3 contains 15 residues.

The genes are TRBV5-1 and TRBJ2-5; D is perhaps TRBD1 (5 bases). The CDR3 runs 12 residues. V was pared by 2 bases and J by 3 bases, with 5 bases between. The germline V gene has CDR1 SGHRS and CDR2 YFSETQ. In DNA, the CDR3 is TGCGCCAGCAGCTTAGGGGAAGAGACCCAGTACTTC. Translated: CASSLGEETQYF.

This rearrangement joins TRBV27 to TRBJ1-6, with 9 nucleotides matching TRBD1. V gave up 6 bases and J gave up 9 bases; unmatched junction bases: 9. Germline V CDR1 and CDR2: MNHEY, SMNVEV (reference sequence). The CDR3 is 15 residues long. The CDR3 nucleotides read TGTGCCAGCAGAGAATCCGGGACAGGGAGTTCACCCCTCCACTTT. Residues: CASRESGTGSSPLHF.

The chain combines TRBV9 with TRBJ1-2; D may be TRBD1 (6 bases). Deletions cut 4 bases from V and 8 bases from J, with 15 bases between. CDR1 and CDR2 (germline): SGDLS, YYNGEE. The CDR3 consists of 13 residues. For the CDR3, the DNA is TGTGCCAGCAGCCCCCAGACAGGAGGCGGCTACACCTTC. It is translated as CASSPQTGGGYTF. The whole variable domain, remainder taken from reference TRBV9 and TRBJ1-2, is DSGVTQTPKHLITATGQRVTLRCSPRSGDLSVYWYQQSLDQGLQFLIQYYNGEERAKGNILERFSAQQFPDLHSELNLSSLELGDSALYFCASSPQTGGGYTFGSGTRLTVV.

The chain recombines TRBV19 with TRBJ2-1; the match to TRBD2 covers 8 bases. The CDR3 is 14 amino acids. Germline V gene lookup returns CDR1 LNHDA and CDR2 SQIVND (reference sequence). The trim removed 0 bases at V and 6 bases at J, leaving 1 base unmatched. The CDR3 region has the DNA TGTGCCAGTAGTATAGATAGCGGGGCCAATGAGCAGTTCTTC. It codes for CASSIDSGANEQFF. Filled out from reference TRBV19 and TRBJ2-1, the complete variable domain reads DGGITQSPKYLFRKEGQNVTLSCEQNLNHDAMYWYRQDPGQGLRLIYYSQIVNDFQKGDIAEGYSVSREKKESFPLTVTSAQKNPTAFYLCASSIDSGANEQFFGPGTRLTVL.

The chain joins TRBV12-5 to TRBJ1-6; D may be TRBD1 (6 bases). Between the trimmed V and J ends, which lost 2 bases and 6 bases, there was a span of 11 bases. The germline CDR1 and CDR2 sequences are LGHNT and FRNRAP. This CDR3 has 15 residues. The CDR3 here is CASGLLRDTNSPLHF. The CDR3 region has the DNA TGTGCTAGTGGTTTGCTCCGGGACACTAATTCACCCCTCCACTTT.

The rearrangement uses TRBV13 and TRBJ1-4, with 7 bases fitting TRBD1. The V gene's germline CDR1 is PRHDT and CDR2 FYEKMQ (reference sequence). Trimming took 4 bases from V and 0 from J; bases not matched to a gene: 17. The CDR3 length is 20 residues. CDR3 nucleotides: TGTGCCAGCAGCTCATGGGAACCGGGACAGAAAGTTGCAACTAATGAAAAACTGTTTTTT. The encoded protein is CASSSWEPGQKVATNEKLFF.

J is TRBJ1-2 and V is TRBV27; unclear D gene. The CDR3 covers 13 residues. The germline CDR1 and CDR2 sequences are MNHEY and SMNVEV (reference sequence). Trimming left V 4 bases short and J 8 bases short, with 14 bases between. The CDR3 is CASSSTIGWGYTF. The CDR3 DNA reads TGTGCCAGCAGTTCGACAATAGGTTGGGGCTACACCTTC.

The chain uses TRBV27 and TRBJ1-2, with D possibly matching TRBD1 (6 bases). The V and J ends lost 5 bases and 0 bases respectively, with 16 bases between them. Germline V CDR1 and CDR2: MNHEY, SMNVEV (reference sequence). CDR3 size: 16 residues. The chain's CDR3 is CASSPLGDTANYGYTF. CDR3 bases: TGTGCCAGCAGTCCTCTGGGGGACACCGCTAACTATGGCTACACCTTC.

The chain carries TRBV5-1 and TRBJ1-3, with a weak D call TRBD1 (6 bases). Germline CDR1 SGHRS, CDR2 YFSETQ. V was pared by 0 bases and J by 4 bases, with 11 bases between. CDR3 length: 15 amino acids. CDR3 residues: CASSLAGTQGNTIYF. Here the CDR3 DNA reads TGCGCCAGCAGCTTGGCCGGGACACAAGGAAACACCATATATTTT.

The chain joins TRBV4-3 to TRBJ2-6; D is unclear. Trimming shortened V by 0 bases and J by 2 bases, and 5 bases separated the two germline ends. This CDR3 is built from 15 residues. The germline V gene encodes CDR1 LGHNA and CDR2 YSLEER. The chain's CDR3 is CASSQEAAGANVLTF. The DNA of the CDR3 is TGCGCCAGCAGCCAAGAGGCGGCTGGGGCCAACGTCCTGACTTTC.